This entry is about one T cell receptor (beta chain). A single count supports this clonotype. It has no known antigen specificity. Base qualities are not at hand, and no much larger clone is one base apart. A read on its own is weak evidence. This record belongs to a study of T cell repertoires in aging, cancer and after chemotherapy (dated by TCRdb to the late 2010s). Some background on the complete study: Donors spanned six age groups from 30 or younger to 70 or older, with at least three individuals per group. To examine immunoaging and T cell reconstitution after chemotherapy, the study profiled TCR beta repertoires in peripheral blood from healthy donors and cancer patients. The full dataset contained around 10 million TCR reads. Control TCR repertoires from healthy donors were recorded over several months to years, and clear clonal overlap was observed across re-sampling. Alongside approximately 97 healthy donors serving as a reference group, the cohort included 200 to 250 cancer patients, of whom 90 to 94 had hematological cancers and fewer than 130 had solid cancers.

TCR beta rearrangements were amplified from genomic DNA isolated from peripheral blood, not from sorted cells or RNA. The paper's findings and limits, for the study overall: Significantly lower blood TCR diversity and higher clonality were observed in untreated patients with hematological or solid cancers than in age-matched healthy donors. In both cancer cohorts, the median generation probability rose over the chemotherapy interval, which suggests that the repertoire was reconstituted through rebound thymic output. The authors noted that the repertoire data do not allow conclusions about immunological memory after chemotherapy. Declining TCR diversity with age in healthy donors was mainly explained by loss of richness; in cancer patients, loss of evenness also contributed.

Multiplex touch-down PCR with a mixed TRB-A/B primer pool was used to amplify rearranged TRB sequences covering the V, D and J segments. Illumina adapters and sample indices were attached to the amplicons through two consecutive PCR reactions run with Phusion HS II polymerase. Amplicons were gel-purified with the NucleoSpin Gel and PCR Clean-up kit, then checked with Qubit and an Agilent 2100 Bioanalyzer. The libraries were sequenced on an Illumina MiSeq with 600-cycle, single-indexed, paired-end runs. The original pipeline was this. Processing of the TRB sequences was carried out with MiXCR versions 2.12 and 3.0.5. Each unique CDR3 nucleotide sequence counted as one clone, and only productive sequences with at least two reads were retained. The repertoire metrics were Shannon diversity, evenness, clonality (calculated as one minus evenness), and diversity profiles parameterized by alpha from 0 to 5. The IGoR algorithm was used to calculate generation probabilities of clones in the paired pre- and post-chemotherapy samples. In-frame beta chains were kept once TCRdb had trimmed the public reads at Q25 with fastp and called clones with MiXCR. Duplicate CDR3 protein sequences are folded into a single record with the most common DNA and genes. TCRdb, rather than the study authors, made the V and J calls. Counted in this sample were about 3,500 distinct CDR3 sequences; about 32% of them appeared once. Approximately 48% of the sample is held by the ten biggest clonotypes.

As encoded in the germline V gene, CDR1 is SGHTA while CDR2 is FQGTGA. The CDR3 runs 14 amino acids, cysteine and phenylalanine included. The CDR3 DNA has 42 bases and is translated from base 1. The V and J ends are trimmed by 5 bases and 4 bases, leaving 9 bases between them. What was sequenced was blood. This sequence originates from a human donor in good health. Recombination linked TRBV7-3 to TRBJ2-6; too little of a D gene remains to name it. This receptor has the CDR3 CASSEFSGANVLTF. In nucleotides, the sequence is TGTGCCAGCAGCGAATTCTCCGGGGCCAACGTCCTGACTTTC.